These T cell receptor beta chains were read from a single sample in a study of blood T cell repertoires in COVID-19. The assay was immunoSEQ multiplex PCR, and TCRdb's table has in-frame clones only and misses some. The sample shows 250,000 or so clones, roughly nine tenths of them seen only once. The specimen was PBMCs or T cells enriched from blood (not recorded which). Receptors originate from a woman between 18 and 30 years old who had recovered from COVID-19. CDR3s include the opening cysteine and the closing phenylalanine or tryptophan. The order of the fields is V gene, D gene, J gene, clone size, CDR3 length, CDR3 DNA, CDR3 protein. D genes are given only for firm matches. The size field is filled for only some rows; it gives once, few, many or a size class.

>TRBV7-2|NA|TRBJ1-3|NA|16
TGTGCCAGCAGCCACCCCAACCGAGACTCTGGAAACACCATATATTTT
CASSHPNRDSGNTIYF
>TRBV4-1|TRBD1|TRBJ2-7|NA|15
TGCGCCAGCAGCCAAAAAGTTGGACAGGGCGAAGAGCAGTACTTC
CASSQKVGQGEEQYF
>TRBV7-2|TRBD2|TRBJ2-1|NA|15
TGTGCCAGCAGCCCTAGCGGGAGTTACGGCAATGAGCAGTTCTTC
CASSPSGSYGNEQFF
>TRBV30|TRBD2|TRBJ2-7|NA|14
TGTGCCTGGAGTGTAAGTCTAGCGGGAGTCGAGCAGTACTTC
CAWSVSLAGVEQYF
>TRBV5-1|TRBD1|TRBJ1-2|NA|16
TGCGCCAGCAGCTTGGCCCCGGACAGGTCGGACTATGGCTACACCTTC
CASSLAPDRSDYGYTF
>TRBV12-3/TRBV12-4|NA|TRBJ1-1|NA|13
TGTGCCAGCAGTTTGATCGAGGACACTGAAGCTTTCTTT
CASSLIEDTEAFF
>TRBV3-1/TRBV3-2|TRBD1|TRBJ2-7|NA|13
TGTGCCAGCAGCCAAGGGACAGGGAGGGAGCAGTACTTC
CASSQGTGREQYF
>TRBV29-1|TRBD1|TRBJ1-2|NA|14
TGCAGCGTTTCGACAGGGATCGTCAACTATGGCTACACCTTC
CSVSTGIVNYGYTF
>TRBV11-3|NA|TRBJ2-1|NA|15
TGTGCCAGCAGCCTCCGCTCCAGCTCCTACAATGAGCAGTTCTTC
CASSLRSSSYNEQFF
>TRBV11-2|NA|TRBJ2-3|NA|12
TGTGCCAGCAGCTTCGGGGGACATACGCAGTATTTT
CASSFGGHTQYF
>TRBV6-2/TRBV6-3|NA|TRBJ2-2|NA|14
TGTGCCAGCAGTTATGGGGCGACGGTCGGGGAGCTGTTTTTT
CASSYGATVGELFF
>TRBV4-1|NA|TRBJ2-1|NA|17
TGCGCCAGCAGCCAAGATCCGGAGGACAGAGCATACAATGAGCAGTTCTTC
CASSQDPEDRAYNEQFF
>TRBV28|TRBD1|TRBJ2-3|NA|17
TGTGCCAGCAGTAATGGGTGGACAGGGCCTAGCACAGATACGCAGTATTTT
CASSNGWTGPSTDTQYF
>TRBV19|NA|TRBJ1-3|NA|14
TGTGCCAGTAGGGAACAGGGCTCTGGAAACACCATATATTTT
CASREQGSGNTIYF
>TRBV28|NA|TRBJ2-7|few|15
TGTGCCAGCAGTTTATGGCGGGATAGCTCCTACGAGCAGTACTTC
CASSLWRDSSYEQYF
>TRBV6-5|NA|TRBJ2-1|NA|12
TGTGCCAGCAGTCCAGGGGTTGGCAGGCCGTTCTTC
CASSPGVGRPFF
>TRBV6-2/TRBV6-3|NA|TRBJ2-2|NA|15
TGTGCCAGCAGTCTCGCGAGGGCGAACACCGGGGAGCTGTTTTTT
CASSLARANTGELFF
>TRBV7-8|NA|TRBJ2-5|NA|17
TGTGCCAGCAGCATCAACCGGGACAACCCGTACCAAGAGACCCAGTACTTC
CASSINRDNPYQETQYF
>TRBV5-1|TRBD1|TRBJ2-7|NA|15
TGCGCCAGCAGCTTAGGGACAGGTCCTACCTACGAGCAGTACTTC
CASSLGTGPTYEQYF
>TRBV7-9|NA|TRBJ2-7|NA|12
TGTGCCAGCAGCTTACTAGATTACGAGCAGTACTTC
CASSLLDYEQYF
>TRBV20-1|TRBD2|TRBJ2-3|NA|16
TGCAGTGCTAGTGTCGTTAGCGGGCTCGTCACAGATACGCAGTATTTT
CSASVVSGLVTDTQYF
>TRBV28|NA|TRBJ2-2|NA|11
TGTGCCAGCAGTCCCGTCGGGGAGCTGTTTTTT
CASSPVGELFF